The T cell receptor (beta chain) described here comes from a study of post-analysis software for immune sequencing data. Across the study: The cohort encompassed relapsing-remitting, secondary progressive and progressive-relapsing multiple sclerosis disease courses. Study outcomes and limitations: When patients were compared with controls, about five TRBV segments were more frequent, TRBV5-6, TRBV5-1 and TRBV20-1 among them. Relative to controls, patients with multiple sclerosis showed significantly lower normalized Chao1 diversity. Batch-matched samples strongly co-clustered by F measure.

About this clonotype: Its target is not known.

Sequencing libraries made from TCR beta cDNA carried unique molecular identifiers. In TCRdb, the PCR reads were re-called with MiXCR into one record per CDR3 protein. This repertoire shows 600,000 to 750,000 distinct CDR3 sequences, approximately 60% found once; its top ten account for over 9%. Unmatched junction bases numbered 6, after V lost 5 bases and J lost 4 bases. The length of the CDR3 is 16 residues. Sequenced input: blood. The chain employs TRBV12-3 or TRBV12-4 and TRBJ2-5; 14 nucleotides agree with TRBD2. This TCR was sampled from a girl aged 2 to 10 with multiple sclerosis. The chain's CDR3 is CASSPGLAGGGETQYF. In DNA form, the CDR3 reads TGTGCCAGCAGTCCCGGACTAGCGGGGGGAGGAGAGACCCAGTACTTC.